This note documents a single T cell receptor beta chain sequence. Trimming took 0 bases from V and 4 from J, leaving 9 bases between them. Germline assignment: CDR1 MNHNS and CDR2 SASEGT. The CDR3 extends over 14 amino acids. The data were taken from a study of blood T cell repertoires in COVID-19. Per the study methods: The authors estimated nucleated cell counts from reference gene primer amplification. The data were produced by immunoSEQ multiplex PCR, yet TCRdb's version contains in-frame clones alone and is incomplete. The V and J calls and the clone size are those of that table, but D and trimming were determined from the DNA. The sample includes some 150,000 clones, 85% to 90% of them seen just once.

This TCR came from a man in his fifties or sixties with active or convalescent COVID-19. The chain combines TRBV6-1 with TRBJ1-2; D is ambiguous. Material: peripheral blood. The CDR3 loop is CASSEAGAVYGYTF. The CDR3 nucleotides read TGTGCCAGCAGTGAAGCGGGAGCGGTCTATGGCTACACCTTC.